These 11 T cell receptor beta chains came from one sample sequenced in a study of T cell repertoires in cytomegalovirus infection. TCRdb reanalysed the reads using MiXCR and keeps one entry per CDR3 protein. The sample contains 500,000 to 600,000 distinct CDR3 sequences, 16% of which appear only once. The source material was CD8+ T cells from PBMCs. These receptor sequences come from a human donor in good health (CMV status not recorded). Some clones in this sample may be carry-over from other donors' samples.

There are many counts of this clonotype. This chain connects TRBV11-2 to TRBJ2-1; 11 bases map to TRBD2. The CDR3 extends over 16 amino acids. The germline V gene encodes CDR1 SGHAT and CDR2 FQNNGV. Germline trimming cut 5 bases from V and 8 bases from J; bases unmatched to any gene: 11. Written as DNA, the CDR3 is TGTGCCAGCAGCCCACCGGGACTAGCGGTTCGGGATGAGCAGTTCTTC. Its translation: CASSPPGLAVRDEQFF. Together with reference TRBV11-2 and TRBJ2-1, the CDR3 gives the full variable domain: EAGVAQSPRYKIIEKRQSVAFWCNPISGHATLYWYQQILGQGPKLLIQFQNNGVVDDSQLPKDRFSAERLKGVDSTLKIQPAKLEDSAVYLCASSPPGLAVRDEQFFGPGTRLTVL.

The rearrangement joins TRBV6-5 to TRBJ1-1, with unresolved D. Trimming pared 2 bases from V and 2 bases from J, leaving 6 bases between. The CDR3 loop spans 13 amino acids. In germline, CDR1 is MNHEY, CDR2 SVGAGI. CDR3 sequence (DNA): TGTGCCAGCAGTTACAGGACCAACACTGAAGCTTTCTTT. Translation: CASSYRTNTEAFF.

In this sample, this clonotype turned up many times. The chain's CDR3 is CASSLVQGRVNQPQHF. The DNA for the CDR3 is TGTGCCAGCAGCTTGGTACAGGGAAGGGTCAATCAGCCCCAGCATTTT. The chain employs TRBV5-5 and TRBJ1-5; possible D gene TRBD1, 6 bases. The CDR3 is 16 residues long. Trimming took off 0 bases at V and 3 bases at J, with 13 bases between the two ends. From germline, CDR1 is SGHKS and CDR2 YYEKEE (reference sequence).

Many counts were recorded for this clonotype. The chain is built from TRBV7-8 and TRBJ2-2; D may be TRBD1 (6 bases). The germline V and J ends were trimmed by 5 bases and 5 bases, with 18 bases remaining between them. This CDR3 is 16 amino acids long. The V gene's germline CDR1 is SGHVS and CDR2 FQNEAQ. CDR3 residues: CASSDYLEGGTGELFF. CDR3 nucleotides: TGTGCCAGCAGCGACTACCTGGAAGGGGGAACCGGGGAGCTGTTTTTT.

On this clonotype: A much bigger clone sits one base away, suggesting this may be a read error. The chain combines TRBV29-1 with TRBJ1-5; D ambiguous. CDR3 length equals 13 residues. Germline CDR1 reads SQVTM; CDR2 reads ANQGSEA. The CDR3 reads CSVQDAGNQPQHF. CDR3 coding DNA: TGCAGCGTTCAAGACGCCGGCAATCAGCCCCAGCATTTT.

The chain links TRBV5-5 to TRBJ2-7, with a tentative D call TRBD1 (7 bases). CDR3 length: 15 amino acids. Germline V gene lookup returns CDR1 SGHKS and CDR2 YYEKEE (reference sequence). Trimming took off 3 bases at V and 5 bases at J, with 18 bases between the two ends. Here the CDR3 DNA reads TGTGCCAGCAGCTCCTCCGCAGGGGGGTGGGACGAGCAGTACTTC. As protein: CASSSSAGGWDEQYF.

The chain links TRBV14 to TRBJ1-1; tentative D call: TRBD1 (6 bases). The CDR3 totals 15 residues. Germline values: CDR1 SGHDN, CDR2 FVKESK. Trimming took 0 bases from V and 0 from J, leaving 8 bases between them. In nucleotides, the CDR3 is TGTGCCAGCAGCCAAGAAAAGGGGGTGAACACTGAAGCTTTCTTT. It translates to CASSQEKGVNTEAFF.

In its sample, this clonotype was seen a few times. The chain is built from TRBV28 and TRBJ2-7; TRBD1 might be the D (6 bases). Trimming stripped 5 bases from V and 3 bases from J, with 14 bases between. Germline V gene lookup returns CDR1 MDHEN and CDR2 SYDVKM. The CDR3 runs to 14 residues. The DNA for the CDR3 is TGTGCCAGCAGTCAACAGGGCGCGGTCTACGAGCAGTACTTC. Its protein product is CASSQQGAVYEQYF. Based on the CDR3 plus reference TRBV28 and TRBJ2-7, the full variable domain is DVKVTQSSRYLVKRTGEKVFLECVQDMDHENMFWYRQDPGLGLRLIYFSYDVKMKEKGDIPEGYSVSREKKERFSLILESASTNQTSMYLCASSQQGAVYEQYFGPGTRLTVT.

This clonotype was recorded at least ten times. The J gene is TRBJ2-1, the V gene TRBV6-1; 13 nucleotides line up with TRBD2. The CDR3 loop spans 14 amino acids. Germline values: CDR1 MNHNS, CDR2 SASEGT. Trimming cost V 11 bases and J 8 bases; bases outside gene matches: 9. CDR3 residues: CASPGLAGSDEQFF. The CDR3, as DNA: TGTGCCTCGCCGGGACTAGCGGGATCGGATGAGCAGTTCTTC.

This clonotype occurred many times. The rearrangement uses TRBV4-1 and TRBJ2-5; 9 nucleotides line up with TRBD2. V trimming: 0 bases; J trimming: 4 bases; junction bases outside the gene matches: 12. This CDR3 has 18 amino acids. CDR1 and CDR2 from the germline V gene are MGHRA and YSYEKL. Written as DNA, the CDR3 is TGCGCCAGCAGCCAAGATCTGGGAGGGCGGCGGGGGGGAGAGACCCAGTACTTC. Protein product: CASSQDLGGRRGGETQYF.

In this sample, this clonotype turned up a few times. V and J are TRBV5-4 and TRBJ2-1; a weak D match, TRBD1 (5 bases). This CDR3 spans 13 amino acids. V lost 1 base and J lost 5, with 7 bases in between. Germline values: CDR1 SGHNT, CDR2 YYREEE (reference sequence). CDR3 in DNA: TGTGCCAGCAGCTTGTGGGGCAACAATGAGCAGTTCTTC. It encodes CASSLWGNNEQFF. Full variable domain (missing parts from reference TRBV5-4 and TRBJ2-1): ETGVTQSPTHLIKTRGQQVTLRCSSQSGHNTVSWYQQALGQGPQFIFQYYREEENGRGNFPPRFSGLQFPNYSSELNVNALELDDSALYLCASSLWGNNEQFFGPGTRLTVL.